The subject of this entry is one TCR beta chain. V dropped 0 bases and J dropped 1 base, with 11 bases sitting between them. From germline, CDR1 is SGHRS and CDR2 YFSETQ. The CDR3 has 15 amino acids. This record belongs to a study of blood T cell repertoires in COVID-19. Data came from immunoSEQ multiplex PCR; TCRdb stores just in-frame clones and leaves some out. The sample consists of over 45,000 clones, approximately 84% of them appearing once. The sample comprised peripheral blood. The sequence was obtained from a middle-aged man with active COVID-19. The chain combines TRBV5-1 with TRBJ2-7; D might be TRBD1 (6 bases). CDR3 bases: TGCGCCAGCAGCTTGGACAGGGAACATTCCTACGAGCAGTACTTC. This codes for CASSLDREHSYEQYF.